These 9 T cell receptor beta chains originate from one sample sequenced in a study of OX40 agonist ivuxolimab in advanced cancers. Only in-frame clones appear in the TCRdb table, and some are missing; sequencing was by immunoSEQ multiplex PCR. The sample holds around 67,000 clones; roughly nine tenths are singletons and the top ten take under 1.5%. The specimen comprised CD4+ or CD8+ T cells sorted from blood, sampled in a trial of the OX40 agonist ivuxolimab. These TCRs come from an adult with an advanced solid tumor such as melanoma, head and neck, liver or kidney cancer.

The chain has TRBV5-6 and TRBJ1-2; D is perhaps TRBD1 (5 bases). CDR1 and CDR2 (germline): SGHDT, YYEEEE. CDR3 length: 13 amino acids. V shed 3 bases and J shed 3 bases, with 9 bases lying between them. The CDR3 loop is CASSSRVDYGYTF. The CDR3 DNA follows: TGTGCCAGCAGCTCCAGGGTTGACTATGGCTACACCTTC. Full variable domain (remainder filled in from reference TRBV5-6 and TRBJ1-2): DAGVTQSPTHLIKTRGQQVTLRCSPKSGHDTVSWYQQALGQGPQFIFQYYEEEERQRGNFPDRFSGHQFPNYSSELNVNALLLGDSALYLCASSSRVDYGYTFGSGTRLTVV.

This CDR3 is CASSLTGAYNSPLHF. In DNA form, the CDR3 reads TGTGCCAGCAGCCTGACAGGGGCCTATAATTCACCCCTCCACTTT. The chain carries TRBV27 and TRBJ1-6; TRBD1 matches at 8 bases. Per germline, CDR1 MNHEY and CDR2 SMNVEV (reference sequence). V was clipped by 6 bases and J by 2 bases; unmatched bases: 3. This CDR3 is built from 15 residues.

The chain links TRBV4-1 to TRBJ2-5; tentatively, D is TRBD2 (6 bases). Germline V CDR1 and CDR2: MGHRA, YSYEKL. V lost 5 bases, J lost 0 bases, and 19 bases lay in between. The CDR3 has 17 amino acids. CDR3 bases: TGCGCCAGCAGCTCATCGCGGGACCTCAAGTACCAAGAGACCCAGTACTTC. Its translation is CASSSSRDLKYQETQYF.

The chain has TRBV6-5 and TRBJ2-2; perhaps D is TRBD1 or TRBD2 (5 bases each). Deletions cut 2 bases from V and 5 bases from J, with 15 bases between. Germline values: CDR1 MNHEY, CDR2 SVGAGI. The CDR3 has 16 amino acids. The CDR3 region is CASSYRAGRGTGELFF. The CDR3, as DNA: TGTGCCAGCAGTTACCGGGCAGGGAGAGGAACCGGGGAGCTGTTTTTT.

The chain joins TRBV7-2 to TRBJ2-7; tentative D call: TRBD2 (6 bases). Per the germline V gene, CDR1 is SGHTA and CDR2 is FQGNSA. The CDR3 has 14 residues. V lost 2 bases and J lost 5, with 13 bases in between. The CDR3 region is CASSLLGGWNEQYF. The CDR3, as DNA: TGTGCCAGCAGCTTATTGGGGGGTTGGAACGAGCAGTACTTC.

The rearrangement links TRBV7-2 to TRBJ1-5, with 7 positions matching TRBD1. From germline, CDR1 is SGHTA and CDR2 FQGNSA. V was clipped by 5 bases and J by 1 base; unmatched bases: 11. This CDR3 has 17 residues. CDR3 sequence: CASSHPIQGMSNQPQHF. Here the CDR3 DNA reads TGTGCCAGCAGCCACCCAATACAGGGGATGAGCAATCAGCCCCAGCATTTT.

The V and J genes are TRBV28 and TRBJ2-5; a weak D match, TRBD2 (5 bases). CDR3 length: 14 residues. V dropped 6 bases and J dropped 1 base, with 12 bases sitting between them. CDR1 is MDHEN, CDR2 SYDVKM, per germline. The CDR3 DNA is TGTGCCAGCAGGACTCGGACTGTCCAAGAGACCCAGTACTTC. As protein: CASRTRTVQETQYF.

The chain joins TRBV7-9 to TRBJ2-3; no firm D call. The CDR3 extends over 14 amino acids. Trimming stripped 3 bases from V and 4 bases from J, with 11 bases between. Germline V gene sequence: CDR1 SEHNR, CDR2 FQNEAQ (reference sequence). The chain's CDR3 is CASSLPHPSDTQYF. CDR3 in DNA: TGTGCCAGCAGCTTGCCCCACCCGTCAGATACGCAGTATTTT.

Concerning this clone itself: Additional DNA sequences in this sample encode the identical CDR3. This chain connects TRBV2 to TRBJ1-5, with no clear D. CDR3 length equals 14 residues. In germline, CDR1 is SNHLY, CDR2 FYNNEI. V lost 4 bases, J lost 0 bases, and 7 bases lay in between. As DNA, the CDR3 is TGTGCCAGCAGTGTCTCAACTAGCAATCAGCCCCAGCATTTT. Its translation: CASSVSTSNQPQHF. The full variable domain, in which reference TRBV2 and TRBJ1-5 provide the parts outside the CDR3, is EPEVTQTPSHQVTQMGQEVILRCVPISNHLYFYWYRQILGQKVEFLVSFYNNEISEKSEIFDDQFSVERPDGSNFTLKIRSTKLEDSAMYFCASSVSTSNQPQHFGDGTRLSIL.